The next 32 T cell receptor beta chains were all read from a single sample in a study of Ad26.COV2.S vaccination and SARS-CoV-2 variants. Assay: immunoSEQ multiplex PCR; the TCRdb copy retains only in-frame clones and omits some. Of approximately 340,000 clones listed, about 91% are singletons. The starting material was peripheral blood, obtained after recovery from COVID-19. The receptors here all came from a human donor who had recovered from COVID-19.

The chain recombines TRBV10-3 with TRBJ2-1; the match to TRBD2 covers 11 bases. The CDR3 runs 17 residues. The V and J ends lost 4 bases and 3 bases, in that order; junction bases with no gene match: 8. Germline assignment: CDR1 ENHRY and CDR2 SYGVKD. Here the CDR3 reads CAISGVGTSGSYNEQFF. In nucleotides, the CDR3 is TGTGCCATCAGTGGGGTGGGGACTAGCGGCAGCTACAATGAGCAGTTCTTC.

V is TRBV5-4 and J is TRBJ1-1; D is undetermined. V lost 4 bases to trimming and J lost 2 bases, with 9 bases between them. The CDR3 covers 13 residues. Germline V gives CDR1 SGHNT, CDR2 YYREEE (reference sequence). The CDR3: CASSTGSNTEAFF. The CDR3 DNA reads as TGTGCCAGCAGCACGGGTTCTAACACTGAAGCTTTCTTT.

The V gene is TRBV28, the J gene TRBJ2-7, with no clear D. Germline V gives CDR1 MDHEN, CDR2 SYDVKM. The CDR3 is made up of 14 amino acids. Between the trimmed V and J ends, which lost 3 bases and 2 bases, there was a span of 11 bases. The CDR3 region is CASSLFVATYEQYF. The CDR3 bases are TGTGCCAGCAGTTTGTTCGTCGCGACCTACGAGCAGTACTTC. Combining the CDR3 with reference TRBV28 and TRBJ2-7 gives the whole variable domain DVKVTQSSRYLVKRTGEKVFLECVQDMDHENMFWYRQDPGLGLRLIYFSYDVKMKEKGDIPEGYSVSREKKERFSLILESASTNQTSMYLCASSLFVATYEQYFGPGTRLTVT.

The rearrangement links TRBV6-5 to TRBJ1-6, with a weak D call TRBD1 (5 bases). This CDR3 has 12 residues. Germline V gene lookup returns CDR1 MNHEY and CDR2 SVGAGI. Trimming took off 6 bases at V and 14 bases at J, with 14 bases between the two ends. CDR3 nucleotide sequence: TGTGCCAGCAGCCAGGGCGCGGGGACCCTCCACTTT. Its protein is CASSQGAGTLHF.

The genes are TRBV5-1 and TRBJ1-1, with unresolved D. This CDR3 is 14 amino acids long. V lost 0 bases to trimming and J lost 10 bases, with 16 bases between them. The germline gives CDR1 SGHRS, CDR2 YFSETQ. The CDR3 region has the DNA TGCGCCAGCAGCTTGGGAACGGGCCCAAGTGGAGCTTTCTTT. Its protein product is CASSLGTGPSGAFF.

The chain links TRBV29-1 to TRBJ2-7; 10 bases line up with TRBD1. Trimming cost V 4 bases and J 6 bases; bases outside gene matches: 6. The germline gives CDR1 SQVTM, CDR2 ANQGSEA. The CDR3 totals 13 residues. The CDR3 protein is CSVGDRGIGEQYF. For the CDR3, the DNA is TGCAGCGTTGGGGACAGGGGAATTGGCGAGCAGTACTTC.

The V call is TRBV28, the J call TRBJ2-7; D is perhaps TRBD1 (6 bases). This CDR3 has 14 residues. Looked up from germline, CDR1 is MDHEN and CDR2 is SYDVKM. Trimming stripped 5 bases from V and 4 bases from J, with 15 bases between. CDR3 nucleotides: TGTGCCAGCAGTAAGCGGACAGAGGGTTACGAGCAGTACTTC. Amino acid sequence: CASSKRTEGYEQYF. The whole variable domain, remainder taken from reference TRBV28 and TRBJ2-7, is DVKVTQSSRYLVKRTGEKVFLECVQDMDHENMFWYRQDPGLGLRLIYFSYDVKMKEKGDIPEGYSVSREKKERFSLILESASTNQTSMYLCASSKRTEGYEQYFGPGTRLTVT.

The J gene is TRBJ2-3, the V gene TRBV7-9; 7 bases align to TRBD2. The germline V gene encodes CDR1 SEHNR and CDR2 FQNEAQ (reference sequence). The CDR3 runs 15 residues. V shed 5 bases and J 7 bases; nucleotides not matched to a gene: 12. CDR3 sequence (DNA): TGTGCCAGCAGCCTAGGGACTATCCGGGGCAATACGCAGTATTTT. Residues: CASSLGTIRGNTQYF.

This sequence joins TRBV6-5 and TRBJ1-5; 8 nucleotides line up with TRBD1. This CDR3 contains 13 residues. V shed 7 bases, J shed 2 bases, and the junction held 1 base outside the gene matches. The germline V gene encodes CDR1 MNHEY and CDR2 SVGAGI. Here the CDR3 reads CASTGGGNQPQHF. The CDR3 DNA reads as TGTGCCAGCACAGGGGGCGGCAATCAGCCCCAGCATTTT.

The genes are TRBV2 and TRBJ1-1, with D possibly TRBD1 on 5 matching bases. The length of the CDR3 is 12 residues. Germline loops: CDR1 SNHLY, CDR2 FYNNEI. V was shortened by 11 bases and J by 7 bases, with 17 bases between the two germline ends. In DNA form, the CDR3 reads TGTGCCTCCCGGGGGGAAACAGTTGAAGCTTTCTTT. Amino acid sequence: CASRGETVEAFF.

This rearrangement joins TRBV2 to TRBJ2-7, with TRBD1 matching over 8 bases. Germline assignment: CDR1 SNHLY and CDR2 FYNNEI. V trimming: 8 bases; J trimming: 7 bases; junction bases outside the gene matches: 10. The CDR3 runs 13 residues. The CDR3 bases are TGTGCCAGCCTTTTAGACAGGGGCGGTGAGCAGTACTTC. Protein sequence: CASLLDRGGEQYF.

V and J are TRBV6-1 and TRBJ2-2; D gene uncertain. The CDR3 contains 13 residues. The V and J ends lost 3 bases and 4 bases respectively, with 6 bases between them. Germline values: CDR1 MNHNS, CDR2 SASEGT. CDR3 nucleotide sequence: TGTGCCAGCAGTGAGATTCGCACCGGGGAGCTGTTTTTT. Translating gives CASSEIRTGELFF.

The CDR3 region has the DNA TGTGCCAGCAGGGATGGGAATTCACCCCTCCACTTT. It specifies CASRDGNSPLHF. The V call is TRBV6-5, the J call TRBJ1-6; D gene uncertain. The germline gives CDR1 MNHEY, CDR2 SVGAGI. V lost 6 bases, J lost 7 bases, and 7 bases lay in between. This CDR3 spans 12 amino acids.

J is TRBJ2-1 and V is TRBV9, with D perhaps matching TRBD1 or TRBD2 (6 bases each). The V gene's germline CDR1 is SGDLS and CDR2 YYNGEE. This CDR3 region has 15 residues. The V end was cut by 0 bases, the J end by 2 bases, with 9 bases between. CDR3 amino acids: CASSVAGAPYNEQFF. The CDR3 DNA reads TGTGCCAGCAGCGTAGCGGGGGCCCCCTACAATGAGCAGTTCTTC.

This chain uses TRBV20-1 with TRBJ1-3; D is unresolved. This CDR3 has 11 amino acids. Germline V gene data show CDR1 as DFQATT and CDR2 as SNEGSKA (reference sequence). The V gene lost 7 bases and the J gene lost 4 bases, with 8 bases spanning the gap. The chain's CDR3 is CSVHRGNTIYF. The CDR3 region has the DNA TGCAGTGTTCATAGGGGAAACACCATATATTTT.

CDR3 DNA: TGTGCCAGCAGCGGCCGGGCCTACTCTGGAAACACCATATATTTT. Translating it yields CASSGRAYSGNTIYF. The chain employs TRBV7-9 and TRBJ1-3; the D is unclear. The CDR3 is made up of 15 amino acids. The germline V gene encodes CDR1 SEHNR and CDR2 FQNEAQ (reference sequence). V lost 5 bases and J lost 0, with 11 bases in between.

The chain links TRBV3-1 (or the pseudogene TRBV3-2) to TRBJ1-1; 7 bases fit TRBD1. Trimming cost V 5 bases and J 1 base; bases outside gene matches: 1. This CDR3 spans 13 amino acids. Per the germline V gene, CDR1 is LGHDT and CDR2 is YNNKEL (reference sequence). The DNA for the CDR3 is TGTGCCAGCAGCGACAGGGCGAACACTGAAGCTTTCTTT. Its translation: CASSDRANTEAFF.

The rearrangement joins TRBV7-9 to TRBJ1-1, with 8 positions matching TRBD1. The ends lost 5 bases at V and 6 bases at J; junction bases unmatched: 5. The CDR3 runs to 13 residues. CDR1 and CDR2 (germline): SEHNR, FQNEAQ (reference sequence). The CDR3 loop is CASSETTGAEAFF. The CDR3 region has the DNA TGTGCCAGCAGCGAAACGACAGGGGCTGAAGCTTTCTTT.

V gene TRBV10-2 combines with J gene TRBJ2-7; D gene unclear. Per germline, CDR1 WSHSY and CDR2 SAAADI. The V end was cut by 2 bases, the J end by 2 bases, with 4 bases between. The CDR3 runs 12 residues. For the CDR3, the DNA is TGCGCCAGCAGTGAGAGCACCTACGAGCAGTACTTC. Translation: CASSESTYEQYF.

The chain employs TRBV5-4 and TRBJ2-5; D uncertain. In germline, CDR1 is SGHNT, CDR2 YYREEE (reference sequence). The CDR3 covers 13 residues. V shed 0 bases and J shed 5 bases, with 8 bases lying between them. This chain's CDR3 is CASSLAPPETQYF. The CDR3 bases are TGTGCCAGCAGCTTGGCCCCACCGGAGACCCAGTACTTC.

J is TRBJ1-5 and V is TRBV6-2 or TRBV6-3; D may be TRBD1 (5 bases). V was trimmed by 5 bases and J by 2 bases, leaving 13 bases between them. CDR1 is MNHEY and CDR2 is SVGEGT in the germline V gene. CDR3 length: 15 residues. Here the CDR3 DNA reads TGTGCCAGCAGTGATTGGCAGGGCCGCAATCAGCCCCAGCATTTT. Its translation: CASSDWQGRNQPQHF.

This clone was seen just once. The chain carries TRBV12-3 or TRBV12-4 and TRBJ1-4, with D uncertain. The CDR3 consists of 13 residues. V dropped 6 bases and J dropped 5 bases, with 10 bases sitting between them. CDR3 DNA sequence: TGTGCCAGCAGCGGTGGAGCGAATGAAAAACTGTTTTTT. Its translation: CASSGGANEKLFF.

The V gene is TRBV6-5, the J gene TRBJ1-2; no clear D gene. This CDR3 contains 15 residues. Trimming shortened V by 4 bases and J by 0 bases, and 12 bases separated the two germline ends. CDR1 and CDR2 from the germline V gene are MNHEY and SVGAGI. The DNA for the CDR3 is TGTGCCAGCAGTTTCACGACGGGGACTAACTATGGCTACACCTTC. This sequence encodes CASSFTTGTNYGYTF.

This rearrangement joins TRBV4-3 to TRBJ2-7, with 9 bases identical to TRBD1. The CDR3 is 16 amino acids. V lost 1 base and J lost 4; bases outside the gene matches: 8. Germline CDR1 reads LGHNA; CDR2 reads YSLEER. The CDR3 region has the DNA TGCGCCAGCAGCCAAGGAGGACAGGGGTTTTCGTACGAGCAGTACTTC. It yields the protein CASSQGGQGFSYEQYF.

The chain links TRBV7-9 to TRBJ2-1; D not certain. V lost 5 bases to trimming and J lost 2 bases, with 13 bases between them. This CDR3 is built from 15 residues. Germline values: CDR1 SEHNR, CDR2 FQNEAQ (reference sequence). CDR3 sequence: CASSPDTSAYNEQFF. CDR3 coding DNA: TGTGCCAGCAGCCCCGACACGTCAGCCTACAATGAGCAGTTCTTC.

V gene TRBV24-1 combines with J gene TRBJ1-5; possible D gene TRBD1, 6 bases. Germline-derived CDR1 and CDR2 are KGHDR and SFDVKD. The CDR3 runs 17 residues. V was cut by 3 bases and J by 1 base, with 15 bases left in between. The CDR3 bases are TGTGCCACCAGTGATCCCAAGGGGGGACGGAGCAATCAGCCCCAGCATTTT. It yields the protein CATSDPKGGRSNQPQHF.

In its sample, this clone was seen once. The chain joins TRBV19 to TRBJ2-3; 14 bases line up with TRBD2. V shed 10 bases and J 0 bases; nucleotides not matched to a gene: 9. Germline values: CDR1 LNHDA, CDR2 SQIVND (reference sequence). This CDR3 is built from 17 residues. CDR3 sequence (DNA): TGTGCCACCTGGACTAGCGGGGGGCCAAGCAGCACAGATACGCAGTATTTT. Translated: CATWTSGGPSSTDTQYF.

The gene calls are TRBV7-2 and TRBJ2-7, with 9 bases identical to TRBD2. The junction had 14 bases not matched to a gene; V was cut back by 5 bases and J by 6 bases. Germline CDR1 is SGHTA and CDR2 is FQGNSA. CDR3 length: 16 amino acids. This chain's CDR3 is CASSLGVASGAGEQYF. The CDR3 DNA reads TGTGCCAGCAGCCTGGGGGTGGCTAGCGGGGCAGGCGAGCAGTACTTC. Looking up the rest from reference TRBV7-2 and TRBJ2-7 gives the full variable domain: GAGVSQSPSNKVTEKGKDVELRCDPISGHTALYWYRQSLGQGLEFLIYFQGNSAPDKSGLPSDRFSAERTGGSVSTLTIQRTQQEDSAVYLCASSLGVASGAGEQYFGPGTRLTVT.

The chain recombines TRBV4-3 with TRBJ2-1; D gene ambiguous. The V end lost 2 bases, the J end lost 0 bases, and 11 bases lay between the germline ends. This CDR3 contains 16 residues. CDR1 is LGHNA, CDR2 YSLEER, per germline. CDR3 coding DNA: TGCGCCAGCAGCCAACGGAGTTTCGGCTCCTACAATGAGCAGTTCTTC. Amino acid sequence: CASSQRSFGSYNEQFF.

The rearrangement links TRBV2 to TRBJ1-2; D not certain. The V and J ends lost 1 base and 4 bases respectively, with 7 bases between them. Germline V gene data show CDR1 as SNHLY and CDR2 as FYNNEI. CDR3 size: 13 residues. The CDR3 loop is CASSEGGPYGYTF. The CDR3, as DNA: TGTGCCAGCAGTGAAGGAGGGCCCTATGGCTACACCTTC.

This clone was recorded once. The chain couples TRBV3-1 (or the pseudogene TRBV3-2) to TRBJ1-2, with D uncertain. CDR1 is LGHDT, CDR2 YNNKEL, per germline (reference sequence). The CDR3 is 11 amino acids. V shed 3 bases and J shed 8 bases, with 7 bases lying between them. DNA for the CDR3: TGTGCCAGCAGCCAGGGTTCCGGCTACACCTTC. Translated: CASSQGSGYTF.

This sequence joins TRBV10-3 and TRBJ2-5; D is possibly TRBD1 (5 bases). V dropped 8 bases and J dropped 4 bases, with 14 bases sitting between them. The germline CDR1 and CDR2 sequences are ENHRY and SYGVKD. The CDR3 sequence is 13 residues long. The CDR3 loop reads CAILSSQGETQYF. CDR3 nucleotide sequence: TGTGCCATCCTAAGTTCCCAGGGAGAGACCCAGTACTTC.